These 6 T cell receptor beta chains originate from one sample sequenced in a study of radiotherapy plus CTLA-4 blockade in lung cancer. Profiling relied on immunoSEQ multiplex PCR, and the TCRdb table lists in-frame clones only, not all of them. The sample yields 40,000 to 50,000 clones, approximately 78% seen once. Sequenced here: peripheral blood, sampled from a patient treated with radiotherapy plus ipilimumab. The receptors here all came from a human donor with non-small cell lung cancer who had stable disease on radiotherapy plus ipilimumab.

The gene calls are TRBV11-3 and TRBJ2-3; TRBD1 aligns across 8 bases. Trimming removed 5 bases from V and 3 bases from J; junction bases left unmatched: 7. CDR1 and CDR2 (germline): SGHNT, YENEEA. There are 15 residues in the CDR3. This CDR3 is CASSPGQGRTDTQYF. The DNA of the CDR3 is TGTGCCAGCAGCCCAGGACAGGGTCGGACAGATACGCAGTATTTT.

The V gene is TRBV25-1, the J gene TRBJ2-1; D uncertain. The length of the CDR3 is 15 residues. V was trimmed by 4 bases and J by 0 bases, leaving 10 bases between them. Germline V gene data show CDR1 as MGHDK and CDR2 as SYGVNS. CDR3 residues: CASSGVLSSYNEQFF. The CDR3 DNA reads TGTGCCAGCAGTGGTGTTCTGAGCTCCTACAATGAGCAGTTCTTC.

This clone turned up a few times. The genes are TRBV25-1 and TRBJ1-2; perhaps TRBD1 as D (6 bases). The CDR3 loop spans 13 amino acids. Trimming cost V 7 bases and J 7 bases, with 16 bases left between them. CDR1 is MGHDK, CDR2 SYGVNS, per germline. The CDR3 DNA reads as TGTGCCAGCATAACCCAGGGGCGGCTTGGCTACACCTTC. Residues: CASITQGRLGYTF.

As regards this clone: A junction boundary mismatches the germline segment, possibly from a read error. The chain couples TRBV2 to TRBJ2-7, with a weak D call TRBD1 (7 bases). This CDR3 spans 14 amino acids. CDR1 and CDR2 (germline): SNHLY, FYNNEI. The CDR3 DNA is TGTGCCGGCAGTCGCCAGGGGGGCGGGAACGAGCAGTACTTC. Translated, it gives CAGSRQGGGNEQYF.

This chain connects TRBV2 to TRBJ1-2; 10 nucleotides line up with TRBD1. Germline V gives CDR1 SNHLY, CDR2 FYNNEI. Unmatched junction bases numbered 7, after V lost 5 bases and J lost 4 bases. This CDR3 contains 15 residues. The DNA for the CDR3 is TGTGCCAGCAGTCCCAAGGGGACAGGGGTCTATGGCTACACCTTC. Its translation: CASSPKGTGVYGYTF.

The rearrangement joins TRBV7-9 to TRBJ2-5; TRBD2 matches at 11 bases. Trimming took 5 bases from V and 1 from J; bases not matched to a gene: 6. Germline V gene data show CDR1 as SEHNR and CDR2 as FQNEAQ (reference sequence). The CDR3 runs to 16 residues. The CDR3 bases are TGTGCCAGCAGCCCCATGGGACTAGCGGTCCAAGAGACCCAGTACTTC. It encodes CASSPMGLAVQETQYF. The complete variable domain, with remaining parts taken from reference TRBV7-9 and TRBJ2-5, reads DTGVSQNPRHKITKRGQNVTFRCDPISEHNRLYWYRQTLGQGPEFLTYFQNEAQLEKSRLLSDRFSAERPKGSFSTLEIQRTEQGDSAMYLCASSPMGLAVQETQYFGPGTRLLVL.